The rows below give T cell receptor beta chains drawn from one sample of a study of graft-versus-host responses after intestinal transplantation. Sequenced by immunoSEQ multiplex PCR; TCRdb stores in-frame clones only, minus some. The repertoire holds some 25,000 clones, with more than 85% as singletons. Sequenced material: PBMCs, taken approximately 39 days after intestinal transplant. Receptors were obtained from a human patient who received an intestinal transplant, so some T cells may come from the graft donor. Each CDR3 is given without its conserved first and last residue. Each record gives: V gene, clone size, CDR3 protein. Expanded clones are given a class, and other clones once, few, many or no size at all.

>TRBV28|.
ASSLTGTTHAEQY
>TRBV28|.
ASRPLTGGGYEKLF
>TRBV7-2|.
ASSLSTDTQY
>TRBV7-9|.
ASSLGLAEAF
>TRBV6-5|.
ASSYSASGSGNEQF
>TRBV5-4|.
ASSRKSAGDTYEQY
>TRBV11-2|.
ASSRGQGSTDTQY
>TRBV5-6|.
ASSSLRDRGRENGYT
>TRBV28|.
ASSPGRTGGHGYT
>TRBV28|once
ASSLRVRSSGNTIY
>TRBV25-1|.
ASGRQVREGKTQY
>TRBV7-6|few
ASSLRGALSSEAF
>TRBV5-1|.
ASCAGQGAGTEAF
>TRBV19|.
ASSIVASGIGETQY
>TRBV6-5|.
ASSYTGEETQY
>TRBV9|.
ASSDPRQPQH
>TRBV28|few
ASMNLQETQY
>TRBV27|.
ASSTTGTVYGYT
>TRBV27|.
ASSLGTSGVNEQF
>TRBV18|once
ASSSTGQPQH
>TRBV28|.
ASSSWTISPGELF
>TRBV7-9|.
ASSLAPLGDEQF
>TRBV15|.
ATSRDSRIWRYGYT
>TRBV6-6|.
ASSRGAGGNQPQH
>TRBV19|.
ASTRWDGYNEQF
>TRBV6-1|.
ASSEGTSWRPYEQY
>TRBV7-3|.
ASSPWGLAGVSYEQY
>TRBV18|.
ASSPGDRAQHQPQH
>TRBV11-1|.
ASSLRRSIYEQY
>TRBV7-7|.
ASSLRDLYSNQPQH
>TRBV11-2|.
ASSLDSNGFLWGYT
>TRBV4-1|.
ASRPNRDGYGYT
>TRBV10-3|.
AISPWTVYEQY
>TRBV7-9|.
ASSPWDTQRGGEKLF
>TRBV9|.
ASSAAVRTGDLYGYT
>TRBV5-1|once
ASSLSSGSLRGETQY
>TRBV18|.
ASSQYYEQY
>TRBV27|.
ASSLIADSYEQY
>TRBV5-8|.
ASSLEFLNTEAF
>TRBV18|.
ASSPPGQGYEQY
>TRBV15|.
ATSTINFQGSYT
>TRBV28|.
ASSPHSYEQY
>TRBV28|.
ASSPGQPQH
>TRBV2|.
ASRGLAGERDTQY
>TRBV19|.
ASSLGWGLSYEQY
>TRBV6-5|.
ASSPSGTLYEQY
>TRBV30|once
ACPGQLI
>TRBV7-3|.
ASSPQGSRY